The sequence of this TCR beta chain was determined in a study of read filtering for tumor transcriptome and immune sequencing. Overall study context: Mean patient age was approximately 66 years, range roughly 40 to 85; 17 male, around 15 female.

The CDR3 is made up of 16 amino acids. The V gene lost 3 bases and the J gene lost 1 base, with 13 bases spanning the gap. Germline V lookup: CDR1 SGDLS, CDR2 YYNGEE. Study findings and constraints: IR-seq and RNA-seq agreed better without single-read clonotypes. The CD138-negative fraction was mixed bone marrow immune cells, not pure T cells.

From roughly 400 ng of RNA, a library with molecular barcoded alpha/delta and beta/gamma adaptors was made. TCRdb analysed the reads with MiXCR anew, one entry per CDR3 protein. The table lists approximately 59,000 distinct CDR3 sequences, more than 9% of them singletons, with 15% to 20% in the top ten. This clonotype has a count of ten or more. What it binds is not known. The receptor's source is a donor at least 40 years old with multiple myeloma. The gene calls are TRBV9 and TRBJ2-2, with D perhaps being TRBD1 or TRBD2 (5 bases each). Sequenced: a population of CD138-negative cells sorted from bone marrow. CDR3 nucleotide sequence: TGTGCCAGCAGCGCCCGGGACGGGTTGAACACCGGGGAGCTGTTTTTT. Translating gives CASSARDGLNTGELFF.